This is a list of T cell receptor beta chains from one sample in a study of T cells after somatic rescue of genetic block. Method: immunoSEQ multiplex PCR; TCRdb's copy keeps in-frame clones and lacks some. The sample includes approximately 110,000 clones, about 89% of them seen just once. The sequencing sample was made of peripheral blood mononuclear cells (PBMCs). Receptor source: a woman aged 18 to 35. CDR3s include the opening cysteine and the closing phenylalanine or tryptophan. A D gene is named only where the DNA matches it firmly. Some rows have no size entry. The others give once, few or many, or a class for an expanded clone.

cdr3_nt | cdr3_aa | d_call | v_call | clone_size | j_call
TGTGCCAGCAGCCCAGACGGGGGTACTGTGTCTGGGGCCAACGTCCTGACTTTC | CASSPDGGTVSGANVLTF | - | TRBV11-1 | - | TRBJ2-6
TGTGCCTGGAGAACAAGCGGGGTGGGGCAGTACTTC | CAWRTSGVGQYF | TRBD2 | TRBV30 | - | TRBJ2-7
TGTGCCAGCAGCGCGACCAGGGGGACCTCCAATGAGCAGTTCTTC | CASSATRGTSNEQFF | TRBD1 | TRBV7-3 | - | TRBJ2-1
TGCGCCAGCAGCCTGATCCAGGGAGGAACTGAAGCTTTCTTT | CASSLIQGGTEAFF | - | TRBV4-3 | - | TRBJ1-1
TGCAGTGCGACTGGGGGGGATGAGCAGTTCTTC | CSATGGDEQFF | TRBD2 | TRBV20-1 | - | TRBJ2-1
TGCGCCAGCAGCCAATATCAGGGAAGCGGAAACACCATATATTTT | CASSQYQGSGNTIYF | - | TRBV4-3 | - | TRBJ1-3
TGCGCCAGCAGCCAAGGGGGGGGAGGAGCTAACTATGGCTACACCTTC | CASSQGGGGANYGYTF | - | TRBV4-3 | once | TRBJ1-2
TGTGCCAGCAGCCCGAAGAGCGGGGGGTTCTACAATGAGCAGTTCTTC | CASSPKSGGFYNEQFF | TRBD2 | TRBV7-2 | - | TRBJ2-1
TGTGCCTGGGCTGACAGGGTCGGCCAGCCCCAGCATTTT | CAWADRVGQPQHF | TRBD1 | TRBV30 | - | TRBJ1-5
TGTGCCAGCAGCCTACAGGGGGCGATACCTGAAGCTTTCTTT | CASSLQGAIPEAFF | TRBD1 | TRBV7-8 | - | TRBJ1-1
TGTGCCAGCAGCTTGGTTGGGACAGGGCGAACCTACGAGCAGTACTTC | CASSLVGTGRTYEQYF | TRBD1 | TRBV5-8 | - | TRBJ2-7
TGTGCCAGCAGCTTGGTGGGTCGGGACGCTCTTGGGAATGAGCAGTTCTTC | CASSLVGRDALGNEQFF | - | TRBV5-4 | - | TRBJ2-1
TGTGCCAGTAAATTTTCCGTAGAGCAGTACTTC | CASKFSVEQYF | - | TRBV2 | - | TRBJ2-7
TGTGCCAGCAGTGAAGCTTTTAGCAATCAGCCCCAGCATTTT | CASSEAFSNQPQHF | - | TRBV2 | few | TRBJ1-5
TGTGCCAGCAGCCCCCGTGGAGCGGATCAGCCCCAGCATTTT | CASSPRGADQPQHF | - | TRBV11-1 | - | TRBJ1-5
TGTGCCAGCAGCTTTACCTACTCCGGCTACACCTTC | CASSFTYSGYTF | - | TRBV5-6 | - | TRBJ1-2
TGTGCCAGCCGTTTGACTGGATCCTACGAGCAGTACTTC | CASRLTGSYEQYF | - | TRBV6-5 | - | TRBJ2-7
TGCGCCAGCAGCTTGGAAGGGGTTGGGGCCAACGTCCTGACTTTC | CASSLEGVGANVLTF | - | TRBV5-1 | - | TRBJ2-6
TGTGCCAGTAGTAACTTTCGGACAGGCCGAGGGGGCTACACCTTC | CASSNFRTGRGGYTF | TRBD1 | TRBV19 | - | TRBJ1-2
TGCGCCAGCAGCCCGCAGGGGAGCTCTGGAAACACCATATATTTT | CASSPQGSSGNTIYF | - | TRBV5-1 | - | TRBJ1-3
TGTGCCAGCAGCCAGGGGACAGGGGCTGGGAAGACCCAGTACTTC | CASSQGTGAGKTQYF | TRBD1 | TRBV11-2 | once | TRBJ2-5
TGTGCCAGCTCTGGAAACAGCGCAACTAATGAAAAACTGTTTTTT | CASSGNSATNEKLFF | - | TRBV28 | - | TRBJ1-4
TGTGCCAGCAGTTTCGGACAGATCTCTGGGGCCAACGTCCTGACTTTC | CASSFGQISGANVLTF | - | TRBV27 | once | TRBJ2-6
TGTGCCAGCAGTCAAAGGGAGCAGGGGGCGGCTTTCTTT | CASSQREQGAAFF | TRBD1 | TRBV6-5 | - | TRBJ1-1
TGTGCCAGCAGCTTAAATCGTCGGGGGCGGACTTCTGGGGCCAACGTCCTGACTTTC | CASSLNRRGRTSGANVLTF | - | TRBV7-8 | - | TRBJ2-6
TGTGCCAGCAGCTCCATCGGACAGGGGGCGGAAAATGAGCAGTTCTTC | CASSSIGQGAENEQFF | TRBD1 | TRBV7-2 | - | TRBJ2-1
TGTGCCTGGAGTGTACCCTCCTCTGCAGATACGCAGTATTTT | CAWSVPSSADTQYF | - | TRBV30 | - | TRBJ2-3
TGTGCCAGCAGCTTAGCGCGTCGGAACTATGGCTACACCTTC | CASSLARRNYGYTF | - | TRBV7-8 | - | TRBJ1-2
TGTGCCAGCAGTGAATACAAGGGAAGCACAGATACGCAGTATTTT | CASSEYKGSTDTQYF | - | TRBV25-1 | - | TRBJ2-3